Below, 20 T cell receptor beta chains from the same sample are listed, as sequenced in a study of blood T cells in healthy people across ages. It was with a sample-barcoded 5' primer and a J-beta primer mix that a second PCR of about 6 to 11 cycles was run. TCRdb itself ran the 5' RACE reads through MiXCR, one entry per CDR3 protein. The table lists over 1,500,000 distinct CDR3 sequences, about two fifths of them singletons. Sequencing was done on a sample of blood. These receptors all come from a human donor in good health.

Regarding this clonotype: Relative to the germline gene, one junction end is altered; a read error may explain this. V is TRBV20-1 and J is TRBJ2-4, with TRBD2 as a possible D gene (6 bases). Germline values: CDR1 DFQATT, CDR2 SNEGSKA (reference sequence). This CDR3 comprises 15 residues. In DNA, the CDR3 is TGCAGTGCTAGAAGTGGAGCACTAGCCAAAAGCATTCAGTACTTC. This codes for CSARSGALAKSIQYF.

This rearrangement joins TRBV14 to TRBJ1-2; a weak D match, TRBD1 (6 bases). CDR1 SGHDN and CDR2 FVKESK come from the germline V gene. V was trimmed by 6 bases and J by 7 bases, leaving 24 bases between them. The CDR3 totals 16 residues. The chain's CDR3 is CASRGTKGHSTGGYTF. DNA of the CDR3: TGTGCCAGCAGGGGAACTAAGGGACACTCTACGGGTGGCTACACCTTC.

J is TRBJ2-3 and V is TRBV29-1, with 7 bases fitting TRBD1. The CDR3 is 13 amino acids. V trimming: 4 bases; J trimming: 5 bases; junction bases outside the gene matches: 6. Germline V gene sequence: CDR1 SQVTM, CDR2 ANQGSEA. Here the CDR3 DNA reads TGCAGCGTTGTTAGGGGGCCGGTAGATACGCAGTATTTT. This sequence encodes CSVVRGPVDTQYF.

The chain joins TRBV20-1 to TRBJ2-3; the match to TRBD2 covers 10 bases. Germline CDR1 and CDR2: DFQATT and SNEGSKA (reference sequence). The CDR3 sequence is 19 residues long. V was clipped by 6 bases and J by 3 bases; unmatched bases: 21. DNA of the CDR3: TGCAGTGCCTCTCGATCTAGCGGGGGAGGTATCTGGGGAACAGATACGCAGTATTTT. It translates to CSASRSSGGGIWGTDTQYF.

The chain is built from TRBV7-6 and TRBJ2-5; 8 bases align to TRBD1. Unmatched junction bases numbered 9, after V lost 5 bases and J lost 4 bases. Germline V CDR1 and CDR2: SGHVS, FNYEAQ. The CDR3 has 15 residues. The CDR3 here is CASSLRTGLRETQYF. The CDR3 nucleotides read TGTGCCAGCAGCCTACGGACAGGGTTGCGAGAGACCCAGTACTTC.

This clonotype turned up a few times. This chain uses TRBV30 with TRBJ1-2; weak D call: TRBD1 (6 bases). V was trimmed by 6 bases and J by 4 bases, leaving 24 bases between them. CDR1 is GTSNPN and CDR2 is SVGIG in the germline V gene (reference sequence). The CDR3 spans 16 residues. CDR3 DNA: TGTGCCTGCGACCAAATTCCAGGGACAAGGCGCTATGGCTACACCTTC. Its protein product is CACDQIPGTRRYGYTF.

The chain carries TRBV7-3 and TRBJ1-2; D call uncertain. The V gene lost 6 bases and the J gene lost 8 bases, with 28 bases spanning the gap. In germline, CDR1 is SGHTA, CDR2 FQGTGA. The CDR3 covers 17 residues. DNA of the CDR3: TGTGCCAGCAGGGACGCCATTGGACGGGAAGAGAGGGAGGGCTACACCTTC. It codes for CASRDAIGREEREGYTF.

This chain links TRBV5-1 with TRBJ1-1; possibly TRBD1 for D (5 bases). This CDR3 region has 13 residues. Germline CDR1 SGHRS, CDR2 YFSETQ. The V gene lost 4 bases and the J gene lost 11 bases, with 18 bases spanning the gap. The CDR3 loop is CASSQGLPFVAFF. The CDR3 region has the DNA TGCGCCAGCAGCCAGGGACTACCCTTTGTTGCTTTCTTT.

V gene TRBV29-1 combines with J gene TRBJ1-1; D unclear. The CDR3 is made up of 12 amino acids. V lost 5 bases and J lost 2, with 9 bases in between. Per the germline V gene, CDR1 is SQVTM and CDR2 is ANQGSEA. DNA for the CDR3: TGCAGCGTTATAACAGTTAACACTGAAGCTTTCTTT. Translation gives CSVITVNTEAFF. The whole variable domain, remainder taken from reference TRBV29-1 and TRBJ1-1, is SAVISQKPSRDICQRGTSLTIQCQVDSQVTMMFWYRQQPGQSLTLIATANQGSEATYESGFVIDKFPISRPNLTFSTLTVSNMSPEDSSIYLCSVITVNTEAFFGQGTRLTVV.

The chain employs TRBV4-3 and TRBJ2-3; 8 bases map to TRBD1. The CDR3 covers 15 residues. J lost 5 bases, V lost 2 bases, and 6 bases had no gene match. The germline CDR1 and CDR2 sequences are LGHNA and YSLEER. The CDR3 region is CASSQTTGARDTQYF. In DNA, the CDR3 is TGCGCCAGCAGCCAAACGACAGGGGCACGAGATACGCAGTATTTT.

This clonotype was seen more than once but under ten times. This chain links TRBV10-3 with TRBJ2-4; the match to TRBD1 covers 8 bases. There are 14 residues in the CDR3. CDR1 is ENHRY, CDR2 SYGVKD, per germline. The V segment lost 1 base and the J segment 5 bases; nucleotides outside the gene matches: 1. CDR3 loop: CAISELDRENIQYF. In nucleotides, the CDR3 is TGTGCCATCAGTGAGTTGGACAGGGAAAACATTCAGTACTTC.

This chain links TRBV2 with TRBJ1-2; D not certain. The CDR3 consists of 11 residues. Germline assignment: CDR1 SNHLY and CDR2 FYNNEI. The V gene lost 8 bases and the J gene lost 8 bases, with 12 bases spanning the gap. CDR3 amino acids: CASVGSWGYTF. The CDR3 coding sequence is TGTGCCAGCGTTGGTTCTTGGGGCTACACCTTC.

The chain links TRBV2 to TRBJ1-5; D is possibly TRBD1 (5 bases). V gave up 0 bases and J gave up 3 bases, with 12 bases separating them. This CDR3 spans 16 amino acids. The V gene's germline CDR1 is SNHLY and CDR2 FYNNEI. CDR3 bases: TGTGCCAGCAGTGAAGCAAGCGGGGGATCCAATCAGCCCCAGCATTTT. This codes for CASSEASGGSNQPQHF.

This rearrangement joins TRBV7-2 to TRBJ2-3, with 11 bases identical to TRBD2. Germline CDR1 is SGHTA and CDR2 is FQGNSA. This CDR3 comprises 15 residues. Trimming removed 3 bases from V and 7 bases from J; junction bases left unmatched: 6. The CDR3 DNA follows: TGTGCCAGCAGCTTTAGCGGGGGGGCGAGAAATACGCAGTATTTT. Translation: CASSFSGGARNTQYF.

Worth noting for this clonotype: A much larger clone lies one base from this, so it may be a read error. The chain links TRBV7-2 to TRBJ2-7, with a possible D match to TRBD2 (6 bases). The CDR3 loop spans 13 amino acids. Germline assignment: CDR1 SGHTA and CDR2 FQGNSA. Here the CDR3 reads CASSLGLANERYF. The CDR3 DNA follows: TGTGCCAGCAGCTTAGGGCTAGCGAACGAGCGGTACTTC. Drawing the rest from reference TRBV7-2 and TRBJ2-7, the complete variable domain is GAGVSQSPSNKVTEKGKDVELRCDPISGHTALYWYRQSLGQGLEFLIYFQGNSAPDKSGLPSDRFSAERTGGSVSTLTIQRTQQEDSAVYLCASSLGLANERYFGPGTRLTVT.

This clonotype appeared a few times. The chain carries TRBV5-6 and TRBJ1-2; D gene uncertain. Trimming stripped 1 base from V and 4 bases from J, with 8 bases between. Germline values: CDR1 SGHDT, CDR2 YYEEEE. The length of the CDR3 is 13 residues. CDR3 protein: CASSLRQFYGYTF. CDR3 coding DNA: TGTGCCAGCAGCTTGCGTCAGTTCTATGGCTACACCTTC.

This chain uses TRBV14 with TRBJ1-6; D gene ambiguous. The V end was cut by 1 base, the J end by 4 bases, with 5 bases between. CDR3 length: 14 amino acids. Germline assignment: CDR1 SGHDN and CDR2 FVKESK. The CDR3, as DNA: TGTGCCAGCAGCCAAGCACAGTATAATTCACCCCTCCACTTT. Residues: CASSQAQYNSPLHF.

In DNA form, the CDR3 reads TGCAGTGCTAGATCCCAGTACACTGAAGCTTTCTTT. Residues: CSARSQYTEAFF. V and J are TRBV20-1 and TRBJ1-1, with D unclear. Trimming removed 2 bases at V and 3 bases at J, with 7 bases between. Germline V lookup: CDR1 DFQATT, CDR2 SNEGSKA (reference sequence). The length of the CDR3 is 12 residues.

To note about this clonotype: This sequence may be a read error, since a much larger clone differs from it by one base. The rearrangement links TRBV7-2 to TRBJ1-1; 9 nucleotides line up with TRBD1. Per germline, CDR1 SGHTA and CDR2 FQGNSA. CDR3 size: 15 residues. The CDR3 DNA is TGTGCCGGCAGCTTAGGGACAGGGATGAACACTGAAGCTTTCTTT. Translation: CAGSLGTGMNTEAFF.

This clonotype has a handful of counts. The V and J genes are TRBV10-3 and TRBJ2-1; the match to TRBD2 covers 9 bases. Germline V lookup: CDR1 ENHRY, CDR2 SYGVKD. The ends lost 3 bases at V and 3 bases at J; junction bases unmatched: 9. The CDR3 spans 17 residues. CDR3 coding DNA: TGTGCCATCAGTGACCCATTAGCGGGGGCGGACTACAATGAGCAGTTCTTC. It codes for CAISDPLAGADYNEQFF.